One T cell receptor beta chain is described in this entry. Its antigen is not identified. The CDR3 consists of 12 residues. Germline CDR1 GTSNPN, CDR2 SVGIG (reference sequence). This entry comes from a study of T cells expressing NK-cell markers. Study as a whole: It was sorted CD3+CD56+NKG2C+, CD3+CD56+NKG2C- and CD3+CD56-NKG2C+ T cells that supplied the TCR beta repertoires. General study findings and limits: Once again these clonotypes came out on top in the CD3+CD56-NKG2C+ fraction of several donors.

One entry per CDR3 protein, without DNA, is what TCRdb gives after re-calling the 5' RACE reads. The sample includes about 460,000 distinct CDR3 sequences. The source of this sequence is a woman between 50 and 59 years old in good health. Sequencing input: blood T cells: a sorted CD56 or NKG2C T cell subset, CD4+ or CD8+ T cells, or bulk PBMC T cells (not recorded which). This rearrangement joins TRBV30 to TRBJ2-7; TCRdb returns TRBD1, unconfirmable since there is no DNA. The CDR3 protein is CAWGQGPYEQYF.